These 32 T cell receptor beta chains originate from one sample sequenced in a study of cytomegalovirus exposure and HLA in healthy donors. Libraries were prepared by immunoSEQ multiplex PCR; TCRdb keeps only in-frame clonotypes and omits some of them. Here the sample spans 150,000 or so clones, 86% being singletons. The sample consisted of PBMCs. The receptors stem from a human donor in good health.

J is TRBJ2-1 and V is TRBV4-1, with D uncertain. CDR3 length: 15 residues. Per germline, CDR1 MGHRA and CDR2 YSYEKL. Trimming stripped 0 bases from V and 4 bases from J, with 10 bases between. Here the CDR3 DNA reads TGCGCCAGCAGCCAAGACGTCTCTAGATACAATGAGCAGTTCTTC. Encoded protein: CASSQDVSRYNEQFF.

The chain couples TRBV9 to TRBJ2-1, with D uncertain. Trimming shortened V by 1 base and J by 4 bases, and 12 bases separated the two germline ends. The germline CDR1 and CDR2 sequences are SGDLS and YYNGEE. The CDR3 is made up of 15 amino acids. DNA for the CDR3: TGTGCCAGCAGCGTAATCACAGCCAGTTACAATGAGCAGTTCTTC. Translation: CASSVITASYNEQFF.

This chain joins TRBV2 and TRBJ1-5, with D perhaps TRBD1 (6 bases). Trimming shortened V by 7 bases and J by 3 bases, and 13 bases separated the two germline ends. Germline assignment: CDR1 SNHLY and CDR2 FYNNEI. The CDR3 is made up of 14 amino acids. The DNA of the CDR3 is TGTGCCAGCAAGGGGGGGCTAGTCAATCAGCCCCAGCATTTT. Translation: CASKGGLVNQPQHF.

The rearrangement links TRBV5-4 to TRBJ2-3; the match to TRBD2 covers 13 bases. Germline values: CDR1 SGHNT, CDR2 YYREEE (reference sequence). J lost 3 bases, V lost 2 bases, and 12 bases had no gene match. The CDR3 runs to 19 residues. CDR3 protein: CASSFLLMGLAGKTDTQYF. The CDR3 coding sequence is TGTGCCAGCAGCTTCCTCTTGATGGGACTAGCGGGAAAAACAGATACGCAGTATTTT.

The rearrangement uses TRBV7-8 and TRBJ2-7, with 9 nucleotides matching TRBD2. Germline CDR1 and CDR2: SGHVS and FQNEAQ. This CDR3 has 13 residues. After removal of 3 bases from V and 4 bases from J, the junction contained 1 base not matched to a gene. CDR3 protein: CASSFSGRYEQYF. CDR3 nucleotide sequence: TGTGCCAGCAGCTTCAGCGGGAGGTACGAGCAGTACTTC.

V is TRBV2 and J is TRBJ1-2; maybe TRBD1 (6 bases). Trimming shortened V by 2 bases and J by 3 bases, and 10 bases separated the two germline ends. This CDR3 is 14 amino acids long. Germline V lookup: CDR1 SNHLY, CDR2 FYNNEI. The CDR3 here is CASSEQQGHYGYTF. As DNA, the CDR3 is TGTGCCAGCAGTGAACAACAGGGACACTATGGCTACACCTTC.

This clone was picked up one time. The chain combines TRBV5-1 with TRBJ1-1; TRBD1 is a possible D gene (6 bases). The CDR3 length is 12 residues. CDR1 is SGHRS, CDR2 YFSETQ, per germline. Trimming left V 4 bases short and J 7 bases short, with 11 bases between. The CDR3 sequence is CASSLTDSEAFF. For the CDR3, the DNA is TGCGCCAGCAGCCTAACGGACAGTGAAGCTTTCTTT.

V usage is TRBV9 and J usage is TRBJ2-7, with 9 positions matching TRBD1. Per the germline V gene, CDR1 is SGDLS and CDR2 is YYNGEE. Germline trimming cut 4 bases from V and 4 bases from J; bases unmatched to any gene: 12. CDR3 length: 16 residues. The CDR3 DNA reads TGTGCCAGCAGCAAGGACCTAGGGACAGGGAAATACGAGCAGTACTTC. Translated, it gives CASSKDLGTGKYEQYF.

The chain links TRBV4-3 to TRBJ2-2; maybe TRBD2 (5 bases). V was pared by 2 bases and J by 5 bases, with 9 bases between. Per the germline V gene, CDR1 is LGHNA and CDR2 is YSLEER. This CDR3 contains 14 residues. In DNA, the CDR3 is TGCGCCAGCAGCCAAACGCGGAGGACCGGGGAGCTGTTTTTT. Its translation: CASSQTRRTGELFF.

The chain recombines TRBV9 with TRBJ1-5; a possible D gene is TRBD1 (5 bases). Trimming cost V 2 bases and J 4 bases, with 10 bases left between them. This CDR3 is 14 amino acids long. Per germline, CDR1 SGDLS and CDR2 YYNGEE. The CDR3 spells CASSVGGANQPQHF. CDR3 bases: TGTGCCAGCAGCGTCGGTGGGGCTAATCAGCCCCAGCATTTT.

This clone showed up just once. The chain carries TRBV18 and TRBJ1-2; 7 bases map to TRBD1. Germline V gene data show CDR1 as KGHSH and CDR2 as LQKENI. V was pared by 0 bases and J by 3 bases, with 4 bases of the junction left unmatched. There are 15 residues in the CDR3. The CDR3 DNA reads as TGTGCCAGCTCACCACCCGACAGGGAAGACTATGGCTACACCTTC. Its translation is CASSPPDREDYGYTF. Full variable domain (missing parts from reference TRBV18 and TRBJ1-2): NAGVMQNPRHLVRRRGQEARLRCSPMKGHSHVYWYRQLPEEGLKFMVYLQKENIIDESGMPKERFSAEFPKEGPSILRIQQVVRGDSAAYFCASSPPDREDYGYTFGSGTRLTVV.

The CDR3 nucleotides read TGCGCCAGCAGCCTTGGGACAGAAATCACAGATACGCAGTATTTT. Amino acids: CASSLGTEITDTQYF. The chain is built from TRBV4-3 and TRBJ2-3; 7 nucleotides agree with TRBD1. The germline CDR1 and CDR2 sequences are LGHNA and YSLEER. This CDR3 region has 15 residues. V lost 4 bases to trimming and J lost 2 bases; unmatched junction nucleotides: 6.

The table lists this clone with a count of one. The V and J genes are TRBV5-1 and TRBJ2-1; 11 nucleotides align to TRBD2. Per germline, CDR1 SGHRS and CDR2 YFSETQ. CDR3 length equals 16 residues. V was pared by 3 bases and J by 5 bases, with 7 bases of the junction left unmatched. The CDR3 region has the DNA TGCGCCAGCAGCTCCCAGCTAGCGGGGGGACACAATGAGCAGTTCTTC. Protein: CASSSQLAGGHNEQFF.

The chain has TRBV9 and TRBJ2-5; possible D gene TRBD1, 6 bases. CDR1 is SGDLS and CDR2 is YYNGEE in the germline V gene. Deletions cut 4 bases from V and 0 bases from J, with 7 bases between. CDR3 length: 13 residues. The CDR3 sequence is CASSRDNQETQYF. The DNA of the CDR3 is TGTGCCAGCAGCCGGGACAACCAAGAGACCCAGTACTTC.

The rearrangement links TRBV28 to TRBJ1-2; TRBD1 aligns across 12 bases. The CDR3 totals 14 residues. Trimming removed 3 bases from V and 8 bases from J; junction bases left unmatched: 4. The germline CDR1 and CDR2 sequences are MDHEN and SYDVKM. The CDR3 reads CASSLGQGAGGYTF. CDR3 in DNA: TGTGCCAGCAGTTTGGGACAGGGGGCAGGGGGCTACACCTTC.

This chain links TRBV6-5 with TRBJ1-5; 7 bases agree with TRBD1. The CDR3 is made up of 15 amino acids. Germline V gene data show CDR1 as MNHEY and CDR2 as SVGAGI. V shed 7 bases and J 7 bases; nucleotides not matched to a gene: 13. The CDR3 coding sequence is TGTGCCAGCACCCCGACCAGACAGGGTAAACAGCCCCAGCATTTT. Amino acid sequence: CASTPTRQGKQPQHF.

The gene calls are TRBV2 and TRBJ1-5; D is perhaps TRBD1 (6 bases). The germline gives CDR1 SNHLY, CDR2 FYNNEI. The V end lost 3 bases, the J end lost 3 bases, and 12 bases lay between the germline ends. This CDR3 comprises 15 residues. CDR3 in amino acids: CASSEYQGHNQPQHF. CDR3 DNA sequence: TGTGCCAGCAGTGAGTACCAGGGGCACAATCAGCCCCAGCATTTT.

V usage is TRBV29-1 and J usage is TRBJ1-3; the D gene is possibly TRBD1 (6 bases). The length of the CDR3 is 13 residues. Germline V CDR1 and CDR2: SQVTM, ANQGSEA. V lost 4 bases and J lost 10, with 17 bases in between. The CDR3 nucleotides are TGCAGCGTTGCATTACAGGGCCTCAAGACCATATATTTT. It specifies CSVALQGLKTIYF.

This sequence joins TRBV11-2 and TRBJ2-3; 8 nucleotides align to TRBD2. The CDR3 is made up of 15 amino acids. Germline CDR1 SGHAT, CDR2 FQNNGV. Losses at the gene ends were 5 bases for V and 4 bases for J; bases not matched to a gene: 8. CDR3 DNA sequence: TGTGCCAGCAGCATAAGCGGGAGTCGCGCAGATACGCAGTATTTT. Its protein product is CASSISGSRADTQYF.

The rearrangement joins TRBV5-6 to TRBJ1-1, with no clear D. This CDR3 region has 13 residues. Trimming took 3 bases from V and 5 from J, leaving 11 bases between them. CDR1 and CDR2 from the germline V gene are SGHDT and YYEEEE. This CDR3 reads CASSSYSRTEAFF. CDR3 sequence (DNA): TGTGCCAGCAGCTCTTATTCGAGAACTGAAGCTTTCTTT.

The chain has TRBV10-1 and TRBJ2-5; D is unresolved. The V gene's germline CDR1 is WNHNN and CDR2 SYGVQD (reference sequence). This CDR3 is 15 amino acids long. Trimming removed 10 bases at V and 3 bases at J, with 21 bases between. CDR3 loop: CAIIQLPSDEETQYF. CDR3 nucleotide sequence: TGCGCCATCATTCAACTCCCGAGCGACGAAGAGACCCAGTACTTC.

CDR3 sequence reads: CASSQDRFPSNEQFF. The CDR3 DNA sequence: TGCGCCAGCAGCCAAGACAGGTTTCCGTCCAATGAGCAGTTCTTC. The chain links TRBV4-1 to TRBJ2-1; the D is unclear. V was pared by 0 bases and J by 6 bases, with 12 bases between. CDR1 MGHRA and CDR2 YSYEKL come from the germline V gene. The CDR3 extends over 15 amino acids.

The chain uses TRBV6-1 and TRBJ2-1; 7 positions agree with TRBD1. Germline trimming cut 5 bases from V and 4 bases from J; bases unmatched to any gene: 5. CDR1 is MNHNS, CDR2 SASEGT, per germline. This CDR3 has 14 residues. CDR3 nucleotides: TGTGCCAGCAGTAGCCCGGGACAGTACAATGAGCAGTTCTTC. Translating gives CASSSPGQYNEQFF.

Here the CDR3 reads CAWQGQPNTEAFF. The CDR3 coding sequence is TGTGCCTGGCAGGGACAGCCGAACACTGAAGCTTTCTTT. This rearrangement joins TRBV30 to TRBJ1-1, with 7 bases that match TRBD1. The germline gives CDR1 GTSNPN, CDR2 SVGIG (reference sequence). V was pared by 5 bases and J by 1 base, with 4 bases of the junction left unmatched. The CDR3 covers 13 residues.

The chain recombines TRBV18 with TRBJ2-4; the match to TRBD1 covers 7 bases. The CDR3 has 17 residues. J lost 2 bases, V lost 1 base, and 8 bases had no gene match. Germline V CDR1 and CDR2: KGHSH, LQKENI. CDR3 DNA sequence: TGTGCCAGCTCACCACTAGCTAGGGGGCTGTCCAAAAACATTCAGTACTTC. Protein sequence: CASSPLARGLSKNIQYF. Variable domain in full (rest from reference TRBV18 and TRBJ2-4): NAGVMQNPRHLVRRRGQEARLRCSPMKGHSHVYWYRQLPEEGLKFMVYLQKENIIDESGMPKERFSAEFPKEGPSILRIQQVVRGDSAAYFCASSPLARGLSKNIQYFGAGTRLSVL.

V and J are TRBV19 and TRBJ2-7, with TRBD2 identical over 10 bases. This CDR3 spans 13 amino acids. CDR1 is LNHDA, CDR2 SQIVND, per germline (reference sequence). The V and J ends lost 10 bases and 7 bases, in that order; junction bases with no gene match: 10. In nucleotides, the CDR3 is TGTGCCACCTCAGCGGGGGGGGATTATGAGCAGTACTTC. It yields the protein CATSAGGDYEQYF.

The J gene is TRBJ2-1, the V gene TRBV29-1, with a tentative D call TRBD1 (5 bases). The ends were cut back, 7 bases at V and 9 bases at J, with 16 bases in the middle. Germline CDR1 SQVTM, CDR2 ANQGSEA. The CDR3 covers 12 residues. The chain's CDR3 is CSGWVGDSEQFF. The CDR3 DNA reads TGCAGCGGTTGGGTGGGCGACAGTGAGCAGTTCTTC.

This clone came up once. The V call is TRBV14, the J call TRBJ2-4; D may be TRBD1 (5 bases). The CDR3 runs to 13 residues. Trimming took off 0 bases at V and 15 bases at J, with 15 bases between the two ends. Germline CDR1 SGHDN, CDR2 FVKESK. DNA of the CDR3: TGTGCCAGCAGCCAAGATTTTAGGGGATCTTGGTACTTC. This gives the protein CASSQDFRGSWYF. Supplemented by reference TRBV14 and TRBJ2-4, the full variable domain reads EAGVTQFPSHSVIEKGQTVTLRCDPISGHDNLYWYRRVMGKEIKFLLHFVKESKQDESGMPNNRFLAERTGGTYSTLKVQPAELEDSGVYFCASSQDFRGSWYFGAGTRLSVL.

J is TRBJ2-7 and V is TRBV19; TRBD1 matches at 8 bases. J gave up 6 bases and V 6 bases, and 13 bases lay outside the gene matches. The CDR3 has 15 amino acids. Germline V CDR1 and CDR2: LNHDA, SQIVND (reference sequence). The CDR3 DNA reads TGTGCCAGTAGCATGGCCCGGACAGGGAGTACCGAGCAGTACTTC. Translation gives CASSMARTGSTEQYF.

This chain uses TRBV19 with TRBJ2-1; 10 bases map to TRBD1. CDR1 is LNHDA and CDR2 is SQIVND in the germline V gene (reference sequence). This CDR3 is built from 15 residues. Trimming at V came to 6 bases and at J to 8 bases, leaving 10 bases not matched to a gene. DNA for the CDR3: TGTGCCAGTAGAAGTGGGGACAGGGGAGGGTATGAGCAGTTCTTC. This codes for CASRSGDRGGYEQFF.

The chain employs TRBV7-9 and TRBJ2-1; maybe TRBD1 (5 bases). CDR1 is SEHNR, CDR2 FQNEAQ, per germline (reference sequence). Trimming left V 3 bases short and J 2 bases short, with 11 bases between. The CDR3 sequence is 15 residues long. The CDR3 DNA sequence: TGTGCCAGCAGCTTGTACCAAGGGGCCTACAATGAGCAGTTCTTC. Translating it yields CASSLYQGAYNEQFF.

CDR3 sequence (DNA): TGTGCCAGCAGCACCTCCGGGGGGACCTACGAGCAGTACTTC. Amino acid sequence: CASSTSGGTYEQYF. The rearrangement joins TRBV7-8 to TRBJ2-7, with 7 nucleotides matching TRBD2. The J segment lost 2 bases and the V segment lost 5 bases, leaving 6 bases of the junction unmatched. The CDR3 has 14 amino acids. Germline V lookup: CDR1 SGHVS, CDR2 FQNEAQ.